This T cell receptor (beta chain) was captured in a study of CD8 T cells in Susac syndrome. V lost 4 bases, J lost 4 bases, and 14 bases stayed unmatched. Germline CDR1 is SGDLS and CDR2 is YYNGEE. The CDR3 is 17 amino acids. Roughly 0.45 to 1 ug RNA was reverse transcribed with random hexamers. TCRdb reprocessed the immunoSEQ multiplex PCR reads with MiXCR, giving one entry per CDR3 protein. The repertoire consists of roughly 200,000 distinct CDR3 sequences, with over 85% occurring once and the leading ten covering under 0.12%. The rearrangement links TRBV9 to TRBJ2-3; 8 bases are a match to TRBD1. This receptor was taken from a human donor in good health. Sequencing was carried out using CD4+ T cells from PBMCs. DNA for the CDR3: TGTGCCAGCAGCCCTCGGCCAGGGGGCGGGAACGCAGATACGCAGTATTTT. Protein product: CASSPRPGGGNADTQYF. The full variable domain, rest sourced from reference TRBV9 and TRBJ2-3, is DSGVTQTPKHLITATGQRVTLRCSPRSGDLSVYWYQQSLDQGLQFLIQYYNGEERAKGNILERFSAQQFPDLHSELNLSSLELGDSALYFCASSPRPGGGNADTQYFGPGTRLTVL.